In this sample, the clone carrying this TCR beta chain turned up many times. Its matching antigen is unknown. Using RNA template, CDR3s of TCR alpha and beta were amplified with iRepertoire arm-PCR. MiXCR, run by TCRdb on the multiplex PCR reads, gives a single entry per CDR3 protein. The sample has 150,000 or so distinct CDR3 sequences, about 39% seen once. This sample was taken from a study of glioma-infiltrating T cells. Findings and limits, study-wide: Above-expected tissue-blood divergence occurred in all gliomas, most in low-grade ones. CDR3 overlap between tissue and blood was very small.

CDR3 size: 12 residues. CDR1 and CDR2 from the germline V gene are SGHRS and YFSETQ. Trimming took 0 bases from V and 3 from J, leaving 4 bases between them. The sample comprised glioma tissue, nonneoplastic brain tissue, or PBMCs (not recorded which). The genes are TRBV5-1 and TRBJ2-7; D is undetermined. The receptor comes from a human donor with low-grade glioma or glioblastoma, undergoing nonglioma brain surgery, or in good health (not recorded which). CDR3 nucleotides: TGCGCCAGCAGCTTGGATCGCTACGAGCAGTACTTC. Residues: CASSLDRYEQYF. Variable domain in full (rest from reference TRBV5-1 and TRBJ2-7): KAGVTQTPRYLIKTRGQQVTLSCSPISGHRSVSWYQQTPGQGLQFLFEYFSETQRNKGNFPGRFSGRQFSNSRSEMNVSTLELGDSALYLCASSLDRYEQYFGPGTRLTVT.